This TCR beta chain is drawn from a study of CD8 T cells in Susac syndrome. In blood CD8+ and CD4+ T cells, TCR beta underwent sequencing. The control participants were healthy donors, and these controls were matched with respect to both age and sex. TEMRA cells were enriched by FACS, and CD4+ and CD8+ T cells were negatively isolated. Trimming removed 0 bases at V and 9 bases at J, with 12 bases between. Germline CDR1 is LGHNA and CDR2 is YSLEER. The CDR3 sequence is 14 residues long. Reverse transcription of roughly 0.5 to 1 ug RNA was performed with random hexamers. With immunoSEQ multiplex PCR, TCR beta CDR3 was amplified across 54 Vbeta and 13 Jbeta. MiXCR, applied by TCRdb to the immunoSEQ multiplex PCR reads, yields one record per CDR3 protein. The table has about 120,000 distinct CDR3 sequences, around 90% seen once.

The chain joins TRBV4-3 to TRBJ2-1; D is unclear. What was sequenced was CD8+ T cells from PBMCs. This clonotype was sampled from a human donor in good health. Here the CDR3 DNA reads TGCGCCAGCAGCCAAGATCGGTTGGGCTTTGAGCAGTTCTTC. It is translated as CASSQDRLGFEQFF.